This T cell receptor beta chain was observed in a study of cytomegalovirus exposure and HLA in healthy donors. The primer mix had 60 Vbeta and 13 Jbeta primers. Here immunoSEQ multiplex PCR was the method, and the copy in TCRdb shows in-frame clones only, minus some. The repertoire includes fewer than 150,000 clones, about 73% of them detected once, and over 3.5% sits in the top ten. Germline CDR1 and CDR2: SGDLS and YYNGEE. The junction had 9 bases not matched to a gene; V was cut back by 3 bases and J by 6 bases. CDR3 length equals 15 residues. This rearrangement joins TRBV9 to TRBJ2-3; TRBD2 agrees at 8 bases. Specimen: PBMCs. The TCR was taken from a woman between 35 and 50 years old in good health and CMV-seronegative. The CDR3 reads CASSAQAGERDTQYF. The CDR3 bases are TGTGCCAGCAGCGCTCAAGCGGGAGAAAGGGATACGCAGTATTTT.